These 28 T cell receptor beta chains originate from one sample sequenced in a study of shared clonotypes between healthy human individuals. Data came from immunoSEQ multiplex PCR; TCRdb stores just in-frame clones and leaves some out. The data contain about 2 million clones, approximately 94% of them singletons. Naive CD8 cells lacked CD45RO, underwent positive selection for CCR7 and left out terminally differentiated effector memory CD45RA+ cells. Sequencing was done on a sample of naive CD8+ T cells sorted from blood. Receptor source: a man between 18 and 35 years old in good health.

The chain uses TRBV10-1 and TRBJ2-7; the match to TRBD1 covers 9 bases. V lost 6 bases to trimming and J lost 6 bases; unmatched junction nucleotides: 9. Germline lookup yields CDR1 WNHNN and CDR2 SYGVQD (reference sequence). CDR3 length equals 14 residues. CDR3 DNA: TGCGCCAGCAGCGGGGACAGGGCAAGAGGCGAGCAGTACTTC. Translation: CASSGDRARGEQYF.

The rearrangement joins TRBV18 to TRBJ2-6, with 7 bases fitting TRBD1. The length of the CDR3 is 15 residues. Trimming took 5 bases from V and 4 from J; bases not matched to a gene: 5. Per the germline V gene, CDR1 is KGHSH and CDR2 is LQKENI. The CDR3 loop reads CASSETGAGANVLTF. The CDR3 DNA is TGTGCCAGCTCAGAAACAGGGGCGGGGGCCAACGTCCTGACTTTC.

This chain joins TRBV13 and TRBJ2-3, with D tentatively TRBD1 or TRBD2 (5 bases each). CDR1 is PRHDT and CDR2 is FYEKMQ in the germline V gene (reference sequence). The CDR3 is made up of 17 amino acids. V lost 1 base and J 6 bases, leaving 20 bases between the germline ends. The CDR3 sequence is CASSLDLRVGPGDTQYF. The DNA for the CDR3 is TGTGCCAGCAGCTTAGATCTCCGGGTGGGACCGGGTGATACGCAGTATTTT.

The J gene is TRBJ1-1, the V gene TRBV6-5; 12 bases match TRBD1. V shed 6 bases and J 6 bases; nucleotides not matched to a gene: 8. CDR3 length equals 15 residues. Germline-derived CDR1 and CDR2 are MNHEY and SVGAGI. In DNA form, the CDR3 reads TGTGCCAGCAGGGGACAGGGGGCGCCGGCGGCTGAAGCTTTCTTT. Translation: CASRGQGAPAAEAFF.

The V and J genes are TRBV4-1 and TRBJ1-4; D is unresolved. Between the trimmed V and J ends, which lost 1 base and 8 bases, there was a span of 11 bases. This CDR3 contains 14 residues. Looked up from germline, CDR1 is MGHRA and CDR2 is YSYEKL. The CDR3 region is CASSQGPGGEKLFF. The CDR3 DNA reads as TGCGCCAGCAGCCAAGGACCGGGAGGGGAAAAACTGTTTTTT.

This rearrangement joins TRBV6-1 to TRBJ2-2; D not resolved. V lost 9 bases and J 6 bases, leaving 11 bases between the germline ends. CDR3 size: 12 residues. Germline V lookup: CDR1 MNHNS, CDR2 SASEGT. CDR3 loop: CASWARSGELFF. CDR3 DNA: TGTGCCAGTTGGGCTAGGTCCGGGGAGCTGTTTTTT.

V is TRBV6-5 and J is TRBJ1-1; a possible D gene is TRBD1 (6 bases). Trimming removed 5 bases at V and 4 bases at J, with 14 bases between. The length of the CDR3 is 14 residues. CDR1 and CDR2 from the germline V gene are MNHEY and SVGAGI. The CDR3 loop is CASSPQGVGTEAFF. For the CDR3, the DNA is TGTGCCAGCAGTCCACAGGGAGTGGGCACTGAAGCTTTCTTT.

This sequence joins TRBV30 and TRBJ1-1; D unclear. The CDR3 is 16 residues long. CDR1 is GTSNPN, CDR2 SVGIG, per germline (reference sequence). V was pared by 2 bases and J by 0 bases, with 16 bases between. The CDR3 bases are TGTGCCTGGAGTTCCCTCCCCGGGCCCATGAACACTGAAGCTTTCTTT. As protein: CAWSSLPGPMNTEAFF.

This chain links TRBV28 with TRBJ1-1; unclear D gene. This CDR3 is 16 amino acids long. V shed 4 bases and J shed 1 base, with 16 bases lying between them. CDR1 MDHEN and CDR2 SYDVKM come from the germline V gene. The CDR3, as DNA: TGTGCCAGCAGTTCCCTGACCGAGAAAGGGAACACTGAAGCTTTCTTT. Protein sequence: CASSSLTEKGNTEAFF.

The rearrangement uses TRBV27 and TRBJ1-5, with D hard to call. Trimming removed 5 bases from V and 10 bases from J, with 15 bases in between. This CDR3 contains 13 residues. Germline V gives CDR1 MNHEY, CDR2 SMNVEV (reference sequence). CDR3 in DNA: TGTGCCAGCAGTCCCCTCGACCACCCACCCCAGCATTTT. Translation: CASSPLDHPPQHF.

This clone is a singleton in its sample. The V gene is TRBV4-3, the J gene TRBJ2-7; D is possibly TRBD1 or TRBD2 (6 bases each). Trimming took 4 bases from V and 0 from J, leaving 19 bases between them. CDR1 is LGHNA and CDR2 is YSLEER in the germline V gene. The length of the CDR3 is 17 residues. The chain's CDR3 is CASSPWMEGETSYEQYF. The CDR3 DNA sequence: TGCGCCAGCAGCCCCTGGATGGAGGGGGAAACCTCCTACGAGCAGTACTTC.

The chain uses TRBV15 and TRBJ2-1; D is perhaps TRBD2 (5 bases). The CDR3 sequence is 12 residues long. Between the trimmed V and J ends, which lost 3 bases and 12 bases, there was a span of 12 bases. The germline CDR1 and CDR2 sequences are LNHNV and YYDKDF (reference sequence). The CDR3 DNA sequence: TGTGCCACCAGCAGTCGATTGGGGAGGCAGTTCTTC. Translated, it gives CATSSRLGRQFF.

V usage is TRBV6-5 and J usage is TRBJ2-7, with D perhaps matching TRBD2 (5 bases). CDR1 and CDR2 from the germline V gene are MNHEY and SVGAGI. With 0 bases removed from V and 0 bases from J, the gap between germline ends came to 12 bases. The CDR3 sequence is 16 residues long. DNA of the CDR3: TGTGCCAGCAGTTACTCGTACGGGGATAGCTCCTACGAGCAGTACTTC. This encodes CASSYSYGDSSYEQYF.

This sequence joins TRBV5-4 and TRBJ2-1; D is perhaps TRBD2 (5 bases). This CDR3 region has 16 residues. From germline, CDR1 is SGHNT and CDR2 YYREEE (reference sequence). V was trimmed by 0 bases and J by 4 bases, leaving 14 bases between them. CDR3 protein: CASSLGLAGLYNEQFF. As DNA, the CDR3 is TGTGCCAGCAGCTTGGGCCTCGCGGGTCTATACAATGAGCAGTTCTTC.

The rearrangement links TRBV7-9 to TRBJ2-5; TRBD2 might be the D (6 bases). The CDR3 has 14 amino acids. Germline CDR1 SEHNR, CDR2 FQNEAQ (reference sequence). V was trimmed by 6 bases and J by 3 bases, leaving 14 bases between them. The DNA of the CDR3 is TGTGCCAGCAGTCCACCCCGGAGGGAAGAGACCCAGTACTTC. This codes for CASSPPRREETQYF. The full variable domain, rest sourced from reference TRBV7-9 and TRBJ2-5, is DTGVSQNPRHKITKRGQNVTFRCDPISEHNRLYWYRQTLGQGPEFLTYFQNEAQLEKSRLLSDRFSAERPKGSFSTLEIQRTEQGDSAMYLCASSPPRREETQYFGPGTRLLVL.

The rearrangement uses TRBV5-5 and TRBJ2-7; D may be TRBD1 or TRBD2 (7 bases each). Germline V gives CDR1 SGHKS, CDR2 YYEKEE (reference sequence). This CDR3 contains 17 residues. V lost 1 base and J 7 bases, leaving 24 bases between the germline ends. Here the CDR3 reads CASSLKVLVSGGGEQYF. The CDR3 DNA sequence: TGTGCCAGCAGCTTGAAGGTTTTGGTGTCAGGGGGAGGGGAGCAGTACTTC.

The genes are TRBV27 and TRBJ2-5; 10 bases align to TRBD2. Germline V lookup: CDR1 MNHEY, CDR2 SMNVEV (reference sequence). This CDR3 is built from 14 residues. V trimming: 5 bases; J trimming: 3 bases; junction bases outside the gene matches: 3. In DNA, the CDR3 is TGTGCCAGCAGTATTCTAGCGGGAGAAGAGACCCAGTACTTC. It translates to CASSILAGEETQYF.

This clone was seen just once. The chain is built from TRBV13 and TRBJ1-5, with D perhaps TRBD1 (5 bases). In germline, CDR1 is PRHDT, CDR2 FYEKMQ (reference sequence). The CDR3 consists of 14 residues. Between the trimmed V and J ends, which lost 3 bases and 8 bases, there was a span of 14 bases. The CDR3 sequence: CASSFGGGGEPQHF. CDR3 coding DNA: TGTGCCAGCAGCTTTGGCGGCGGGGGGGAGCCCCAGCATTTT.

This chain uses TRBV29-1 with TRBJ2-1; D call uncertain. Trimming stripped 4 bases from V and 3 bases from J, with 13 bases between. Germline V gene sequence: CDR1 SQVTM, CDR2 ANQGSEA. The CDR3 length is 14 residues. The DNA of the CDR3 is TGCAGCGTTGTAAAGTCCGAAGTCTACAATGAGCAGTTCTTC. Translating it yields CSVVKSEVYNEQFF.

The CDR3 protein is CASSLLSGQGVNYGYTF. CDR3 sequence (DNA): TGTGCCAGCAGTTTATTGTCGGGGCAGGGGGTTAACTATGGCTACACCTTC. This chain uses TRBV28 with TRBJ1-2, with 7 positions matching TRBD1. The CDR3 runs to 17 residues. V was pared by 1 base and J by 1 base, with 9 bases of the junction left unmatched. Germline V CDR1 and CDR2: MDHEN, SYDVKM.

For this clone: Other DNA sequences in the same sample also yield this CDR3. V usage is TRBV5-1 and J usage is TRBJ2-1, with 9 bases identical to TRBD2. V was clipped by 1 base and J by 4 bases; unmatched bases: 3. CDR1 and CDR2 (germline): SGHRS, YFSETQ. The CDR3 sequence is 15 residues long. This CDR3 reads CASSLTTSGYNEQFF. The DNA for the CDR3 is TGCGCCAGCAGCTTGACGACTAGCGGATACAATGAGCAGTTCTTC. Full variable domain (outside the CDR3, taken from reference TRBV5-1 and TRBJ2-1): KAGVTQTPRYLIKTRGQQVTLSCSPISGHRSVSWYQQTPGQGLQFLFEYFSETQRNKGNFPGRFSGRQFSNSRSEMNVSTLELGDSALYLCASSLTTSGYNEQFFGPGTRLTVL.

The V call is TRBV2, the J call TRBJ2-2; D is undetermined. Looked up from germline, CDR1 is SNHLY and CDR2 is FYNNEI. The CDR3 extends over 12 amino acids. With 3 bases removed from V and 5 bases from J, the gap between germline ends came to 4 bases. The CDR3 here is CASSDRTGELFF. The CDR3, as DNA: TGTGCCAGCAGTGACAGGACCGGGGAGCTGTTTTTT.

The J gene is TRBJ2-5, the V gene TRBV9; tentative D call: TRBD2 (5 bases). Trimming stripped 3 bases from V and 2 bases from J, with 14 bases between. The CDR3 is 15 amino acids. CDR1 and CDR2 from the germline V gene are SGDLS and YYNGEE. The CDR3 protein is CASSDPASPQETQYF. CDR3 DNA: TGTGCCAGCAGCGATCCGGCTAGCCCACAAGAGACCCAGTACTTC.

The chain couples TRBV30 to TRBJ1-2; no reliable D call. Germline V lookup: CDR1 GTSNPN, CDR2 SVGIG (reference sequence). Trimming took off 3 bases at V and 7 bases at J, with 9 bases between the two ends. CDR3 length equals 11 residues. CDR3 sequence (DNA): TGTGCCTGGAGGGACCTTGGTGGCTACACCTTC. Protein product: CAWRDLGGYTF.

The V and J genes are TRBV9 and TRBJ1-6, with D possibly being TRBD1 (5 bases). This CDR3 is 16 amino acids long. Germline CDR1 SGDLS, CDR2 YYNGEE. V dropped 0 bases and J dropped 9 bases, with 16 bases sitting between them. The CDR3 loop is CASSVGGAGLSSPLHF. CDR3 bases: TGTGCCAGCAGCGTAGGAGGGGCAGGGCTGAGTTCACCCCTCCACTTT.

This chain joins TRBV7-9 and TRBJ2-3; TRBD2 matches at 7 bases. The CDR3 runs to 14 residues. Germline CDR1 is SEHNR and CDR2 is FQNEAQ (reference sequence). J lost 6 bases, V lost 1 base, and 4 bases had no gene match. CDR3 in DNA: TGTGCCAGCAGCTTAGGCGGGGAGGGGGATACGCAGTATTTT. This codes for CASSLGGEGDTQYF. The whole variable domain, remainder taken from reference TRBV7-9 and TRBJ2-3, is DTGVSQNPRHKITKRGQNVTFRCDPISEHNRLYWYRQTLGQGPEFLTYFQNEAQLEKSRLLSDRFSAERPKGSFSTLEIQRTEQGDSAMYLCASSLGGEGDTQYFGPGTRLTVL.

This chain links TRBV11-2 with TRBJ2-7; TRBD1 is a possible D gene (6 bases). From germline, CDR1 is SGHAT and CDR2 FQNNGV. V was shortened by 5 bases and J by 3 bases, with 17 bases between the two germline ends. The CDR3 contains 15 residues. DNA for the CDR3: TGTGCCAGCAGCACCGTCCTACAGGGCATCTACGAGCAGTACTTC. Protein: CASSTVLQGIYEQYF.

This clone was picked up one time. The chain has TRBV4-1 and TRBJ2-7; tentative D call: TRBD2 (6 bases). Germline CDR1 is MGHRA and CDR2 is YSYEKL. V was shortened by 1 base and J by 6 bases, with 19 bases between the two germline ends. The CDR3 runs to 16 residues. The CDR3 coding sequence is TGCGCCAGCAGCCAAGGGGGGACTGGTGCCTATGGCGAGCAGTACTTC. Amino acids: CASSQGGTGAYGEQYF.